The rows below give T cell receptor beta chains drawn from one sample of a study of CD8 T cells in Susac syndrome. TCRdb used MiXCR to reprocess the immunoSEQ multiplex PCR reads, holding one entry per CDR3 protein. The table has under 200,000 distinct CDR3 sequences, around 94% seen once. The sequenced material came from CD4+ T cells from PBMCs. The origin of the receptors is a human donor in good health. CDR3s include the opening cysteine and the closing phenylalanine or tryptophan. The D gene is left open where the match is weak. Clone size is given for some rows only: seen once, a few or many times, or a class if the clone is expanded.

v_call,cdr3_length,clone_size,j_call,d_call,cdr3_aa,cdr3_nt
TRBV6-2/TRBV6-3,16,.,TRBJ2-3,.,CASSGQRGGSADTQYF,TGTGCCAGCAGTGGCCAGAGGGGGGGCTCTGCAGATACGCAGTATTTT
TRBV29-1,13,.,TRBJ2-5,TRBD2,CSVRTSGGETQYF,TGCAGCGTCCGGACTAGCGGGGGAGAGACCCAGTACTTC
TRBV12-3/TRBV12-4,14,.,TRBJ2-3,TRBD1,CASTTGGYTDTQYF,TGTGCCAGCACGACAGGGGGCTACACAGATACGCAGTATTTT
TRBV4-3,13,.,TRBJ2-5,.,CASSRSQGETQYF,TGCGCCAGCAGCCGCTCCCAGGGCGAGACCCAGTACTTC
TRBV19,12,.,TRBJ2-3,.,CASNAGPDTQYF,TGTGCCAGTAACGCAGGTCCAGATACGCAGTATTTT
TRBV29-1,13,.,TRBJ1-1,.,CSARTPKNTEAFF,TGCAGCGCCAGGACTCCAAAGAACACTGAAGCTTTCTTT
TRBV29-1,9,.,TRBJ1-1,.,CSVDQEAFF,TGCAGCGTTGACCAGGAAGCTTTCTTT
TRBV30,14,.,TRBJ2-5,.,CAWSGKNSQETQYF,TGTGCCTGGAGTGGGAAGAATAGCCAAGAGACCCAGTACTTC
TRBV27,14,.,TRBJ2-5,.,CASSSGGPWETQYF,TGTGCCAGCAGTTCCGGGGGCCCTTGGGAGACCCAGTACTTC
TRBV7-2,14,once,TRBJ2-5,.,CASSFGVPQETQYF,TGTGCCAGCAGCTTCGGGGTACCCCAAGAGACCCAGTACTTC
TRBV30,13,.,TRBJ2-5,TRBD1,CAWSTGGPETQYF,TGTGCCTGGAGCACAGGGGGCCCAGAGACCCAGTACTTC
TRBV3-1,15,.,TRBJ2-3,.,CASSQDSYTADTQYF,TGTGCCAGCAGCCAAGATTCCTACACGGCAGATACGCAGTATTTT
TRBV4-3,16,.,TRBJ2-3,.,CASSQDSRGATDTQYF,TGCGCCAGCAGCCAAGACTCCCGTGGGGCCACAGATACGCAGTATTTT
TRBV4-3,13,.,TRBJ1-1,.,CASSQLAGNEAFF,TGCGCCAGCAGCCAATTGGCGGGGAATGAAGCTTTCTTT
TRBV11-1,15,.,TRBJ2-7,.,CASSPRGHETYEQYF,TGTGCCAGCAGCCCAAGGGGACATGAGACCTACGAGCAGTACTTC
TRBV3-1,12,few,TRBJ2-1,TRBD1,CASSLQGYEQFF,TGTGCCAGCAGCTTACAGGGGTACGAGCAGTTCTTC
TRBV9,18,.,TRBJ2-1,TRBD2,CASRASGGAPSSYNEQFF,TGTGCCAGCAGAGCTAGCGGGGGGGCCCCAAGCTCCTACAATGAGCAGTTCTTC
TRBV4-3,12,.,TRBJ1-2,.,CASSQEASTGTF,TGCGCCAGCAGCCAAGAAGCCTCAACGGGGACCTTC
TRBV5-1,15,.,TRBJ2-5,.,CASSLSVGGQETQYF,TGCGCCAGCAGCTTGTCAGTCGGGGGACAAGAGACCCAGTACTTC
TRBV20-1,12,.,TRBJ1-2,TRBD1,CSAVQGVLGYTF,TGCAGTGCTGTACAGGGGGTACTTGGCTACACCTTC
TRBV29-1,15,.,TRBJ2-3,TRBD2,CSVAVASGSTDTQYF,TGCAGCGTTGCCGTGGCTAGCGGTAGCACAGATACGCAGTATTTT
TRBV20-1,14,few,TRBJ2-7,.,CSARRTASSYEQYF,TGCAGTGCTAGGCGGACGGCAAGCTCCTACGAGCAGTACTTC
TRBV20-1,13,.,TRBJ2-7,TRBD1,CSLSRTGEYEQYF,TGCAGTCTCTCCCGGACAGGGGAATACGAGCAGTACTTC
TRBV25-1,15,.,TRBJ1-4,.,CASSDGRVRWKKLFF,TGTGCCAGCAGTGATGGAAGGGTTCGATGGAAAAAACTGTTTTTT
TRBV11-3,12,.,TRBJ2-1,.,CASSSTGGEQFF,TGTGCCAGCAGCTCGACCGGTGGTGAGCAGTTCTTC
TRBV29-1,12,.,TRBJ2-7,TRBD2,CSVAWTSREQYF,TGCAGCGTGGCTTGGACTAGTCGGGAGCAGTACTTC
TRBV29-1,14,once,TRBJ2-5,TRBD2,CSVAPSGGIETQYF,TGCAGCGTTGCCCCTAGCGGGGGTATTGAGACCCAGTACTTC
TRBV20-1,12,.,TRBJ1-5,.,CSGGGSNQPQHF,TGCAGCGGAGGGGGGAGCAATCAGCCCCAGCATTTT
TRBV5-1,11,.,TRBJ2-3,.,CASGGTDTQYF,TGCGCCAGCGGGGGAACAGATACGCAGTATTTT
TRBV11-2,16,.,TRBJ2-1,.,CASSFEAASSYNEQFF,TGTGCCAGCAGCTTCGAAGCGGCGAGCTCCTACAATGAGCAGTTCTTC
TRBV20-1,16,.,TRBJ2-5,.,CSARERRGPSEKTQYF,TGCAGTGCTAGAGAACGGCGGGGGCCCTCGGAGAAGACCCAGTACTTC
TRBV20-1,17,.,TRBJ1-5,.,CSARRKGARWSNQPQHF,TGCAGTGCTAGGAGGAAAGGAGCCCGCTGGAGCAATCAGCCCCAGCATTTT
TRBV20-1,12,.,TRBJ2-5,TRBD2,CSEGRGVETQYF,TGCAGTGAGGGGCGGGGGGTCGAGACCCAGTACTTC
TRBV29-1,12,once,TRBJ2-3,.,CSVGLKTDTQYF,TGCAGCGTGGGACTGAAGACAGATACGCAGTATTTT
TRBV29-1,13,.,TRBJ2-5,.,CSSAAGTYETQYF,TGCAGCTCAGCGGCCGGGACATATGAGACCCAGTACTTC
TRBV11-2,16,.,TRBJ2-7,TRBD1,CASSLYGAGGSYEQYF,TGTGCCAGCAGCTTATACGGTGCAGGGGGCAGTTACGAGCAGTACTTC
TRBV4-3,15,.,TRBJ2-3,.,CASSHVRDYTDTQYF,TGCGCCAGCAGCCATGTACGAGACTACACAGATACGCAGTATTTT
TRBV27,13,.,TRBJ1-2,.,CASTPRVGAPYTF,TGTGCCAGCACCCCCCGGGTGGGAGCCCCCTACACCTTC
TRBV5-4,18,.,TRBJ2-7,.,CASSPLPLLAWSSYEQYF,TGTGCCAGCAGCCCACTCCCCCTACTAGCTTGGAGCTCCTACGAGCAGTACTTC
TRBV12-3/TRBV12-4,12,few,TRBJ1-2,.,CASSSGGNGYTF,TGTGCCAGCAGTTCTGGGGGGAATGGCTACACCTTC
TRBV7-3,16,.,TRBJ2-3,.,CASSLTSGGITDTQYF,TGTGCCAGCAGCTTAACCTCGGGGGGCATCACAGATACGCAGTATTTT
TRBV4-1,16,.,TRBJ2-5,.,CASSPTRVARQETQYF,TGCGCCAGCAGCCCAACTCGGGTAGCGAGGCAAGAGACCCAGTACTTC
TRBV9,15,.,TRBJ2-3,.,CASSHRARGGNTQYF,TGTGCCAGCTCCCACCGTGCCAGGGGGGGGAATACGCAGTATTTT
TRBV15,15,.,TRBJ2-3,.,CATSNVGGETDTQYF,TGTGCCACCAGCAATGTAGGGGGAGAGACAGATACGCAGTATTTT
TRBV9,14,.,TRBJ1-1,.,CASSVGYVNTEAFF,TGTGCCAGCAGCGTAGGGTATGTGAACACTGAAGCTTTCTTT
TRBV12-3/TRBV12-4,15,.,TRBJ1-1,.,CASTPLQGVSTEAFF,TGTGCCAGCACCCCTCTACAGGGAGTGAGCACTGAAGCTTTCTTT
TRBV5-4,14,.,TRBJ2-3,.,CASSLAPAADTQYF,TGTGCCAGCAGCTTGGCACCGGCCGCAGATACGCAGTATTTT
TRBV4-3,14,.,TRBJ2-3,.,CASSQRGITDTQYF,TGCGCCAGCAGCCAACGGGGTATCACAGATACGCAGTATTTT
TRBV7-2,13,once,TRBJ2-7,.,CASSPGVHYEQYF,TGTGCCAGCAGCCCAGGCGTCCACTACGAGCAGTACTTC
TRBV29-1,14,.,TRBJ1-1,TRBD1,CSVDGTGARTEAFF,TGCAGCGTTGACGGGACAGGGGCGCGAACTGAAGCTTTCTTT
TRBV20-1,12,once,TRBJ2-1,.,CSAPKQGWEQFF,TGCAGTGCCCCCAAGCAGGGCTGGGAGCAGTTCTTC
TRBV4-2,16,.,TRBJ2-1,TRBD1,CASSQDMGQANNEQFF,TGTGCCAGCAGCCAAGATATGGGACAGGCTAACAATGAGCAGTTCTTC
TRBV11-1,15,.,TRBJ2-6,.,CASSLEVSGANVLTF,TGTGCCAGCAGCTTGGAGGTCTCTGGGGCCAACGTCCTGACTTTC
TRBV6-5,15,.,TRBJ2-7,TRBD1,CASSYDRVSSYEQYF,TGTGCCAGCAGTTATGACAGGGTCTCGTCCTACGAGCAGTACTTC